This T cell receptor (beta chain) was observed in a study of blood T cells in healthy people across ages. A second PCR, run for roughly 6 to 11 cycles, used a sample-barcoded 5' primer plus a J-beta primer mix. MiXCR, run by TCRdb on the 5' RACE reads, gives a single entry per CDR3 protein. The sample has 1.5 million to 2 million distinct CDR3 sequences, around half seen once. Findings of the study overall: A conclusive naive versus antigen-experienced comparison was prevented by the unsorted PBMCs.

Germline trimming cut 1 base from V and 3 bases from J; bases unmatched to any gene: 5. This CDR3 comprises 15 residues. The germline CDR1 and CDR2 sequences are DFQATT and SNEGSKA (reference sequence). Remarks on this clonotype: Its target is unknown.

This clonotype was obtained from a woman in her 40s in good health. Specimen: blood. The gene calls are TRBV20-1 and TRBJ1-5; TRBD1 matches 8 bases. The CDR3 loop reads CSARVPGGLNQPQHF. The CDR3 DNA reads TGCAGTGCTAGAGTACCAGGGGGCCTCAATCAGCCCCAGCATTTT.